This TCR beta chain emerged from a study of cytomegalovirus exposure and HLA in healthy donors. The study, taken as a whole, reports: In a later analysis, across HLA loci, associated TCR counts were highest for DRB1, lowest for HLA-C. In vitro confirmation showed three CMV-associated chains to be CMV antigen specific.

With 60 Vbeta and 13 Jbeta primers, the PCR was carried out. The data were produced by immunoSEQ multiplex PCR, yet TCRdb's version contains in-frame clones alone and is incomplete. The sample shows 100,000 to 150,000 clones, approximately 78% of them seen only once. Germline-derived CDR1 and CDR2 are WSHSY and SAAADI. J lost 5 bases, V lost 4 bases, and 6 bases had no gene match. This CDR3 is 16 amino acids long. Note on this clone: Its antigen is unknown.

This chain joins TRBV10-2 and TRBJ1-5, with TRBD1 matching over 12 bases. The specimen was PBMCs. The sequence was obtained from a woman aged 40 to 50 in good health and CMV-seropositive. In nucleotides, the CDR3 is TGCGCCAGCAGTGGTGGGACAGGGGGCCTCGATCAGCCCCAGCATTTT. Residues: CASSGGTGGLDQPQHF.